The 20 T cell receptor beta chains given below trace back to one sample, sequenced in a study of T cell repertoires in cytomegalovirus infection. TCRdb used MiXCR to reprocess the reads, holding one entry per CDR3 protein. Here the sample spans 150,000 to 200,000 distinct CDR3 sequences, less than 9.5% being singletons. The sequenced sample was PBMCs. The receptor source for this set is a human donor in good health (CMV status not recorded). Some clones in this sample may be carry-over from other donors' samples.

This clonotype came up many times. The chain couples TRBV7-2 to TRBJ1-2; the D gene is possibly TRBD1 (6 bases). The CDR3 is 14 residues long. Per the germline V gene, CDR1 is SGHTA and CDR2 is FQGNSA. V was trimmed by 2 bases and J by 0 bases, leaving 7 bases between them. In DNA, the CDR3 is TGTGCCAGCAGCTTAACAGGGACTAACTATGGCTACACCTTC. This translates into CASSLTGTNYGYTF.

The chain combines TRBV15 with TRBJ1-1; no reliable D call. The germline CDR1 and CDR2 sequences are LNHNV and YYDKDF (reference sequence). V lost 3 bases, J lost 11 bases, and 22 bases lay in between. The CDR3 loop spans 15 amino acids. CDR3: CATSSSVGNSPRAFF. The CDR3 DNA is TGTGCCACCAGCAGTTCCGTTGGGAACAGCCCGAGGGCTTTCTTT.

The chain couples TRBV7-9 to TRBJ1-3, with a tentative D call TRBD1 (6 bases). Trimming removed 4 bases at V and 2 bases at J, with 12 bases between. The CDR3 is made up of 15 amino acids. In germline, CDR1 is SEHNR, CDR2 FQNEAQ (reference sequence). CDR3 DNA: TGTGCCAGCAGCTCAGGGGAATGGACTGGAAACACCATATATTTT. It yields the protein CASSSGEWTGNTIYF.

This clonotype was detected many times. CDR3 sequence reads: CASSHRRTGVSTNEKLFF. CDR3 nucleotides: TGTGCCAGCAGTCATCGACGGACAGGGGTATCAACTAATGAAAAACTGTTTTTT. This chain uses TRBV12-3 or TRBV12-4 with TRBJ1-4, with TRBD1 matching over 9 bases. The CDR3 length is 18 residues. The ends lost 5 bases at V and 0 bases at J; junction bases unmatched: 10.

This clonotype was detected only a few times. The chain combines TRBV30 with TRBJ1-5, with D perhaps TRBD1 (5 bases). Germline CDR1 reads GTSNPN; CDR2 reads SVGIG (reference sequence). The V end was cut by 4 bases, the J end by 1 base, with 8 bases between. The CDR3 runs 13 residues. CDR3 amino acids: CAWTGNSNQPQHF. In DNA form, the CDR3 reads TGTGCCTGGACAGGGAACAGCAATCAGCCCCAGCATTTT. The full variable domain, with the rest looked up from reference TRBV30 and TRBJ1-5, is SQTIHQWPATLVQPVGSPLSLECTVEGTSNPNLYWYRQAAGRGLQLLFYSVGIGQISSEVPQNLSASRPQDRQFILSSKKLLLSDSGFYLCAWTGNSNQPQHFGDGTRLSIL.

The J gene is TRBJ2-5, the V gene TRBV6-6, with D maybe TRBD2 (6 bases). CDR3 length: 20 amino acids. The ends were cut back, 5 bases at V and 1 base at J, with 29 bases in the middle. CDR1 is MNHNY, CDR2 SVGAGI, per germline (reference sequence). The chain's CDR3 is CASSQPTGRSRGGPQETQYF. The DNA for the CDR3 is TGTGCCAGCAGTCAACCGACGGGGCGTTCGCGGGGAGGCCCCCAAGAGACCCAGTACTTC.

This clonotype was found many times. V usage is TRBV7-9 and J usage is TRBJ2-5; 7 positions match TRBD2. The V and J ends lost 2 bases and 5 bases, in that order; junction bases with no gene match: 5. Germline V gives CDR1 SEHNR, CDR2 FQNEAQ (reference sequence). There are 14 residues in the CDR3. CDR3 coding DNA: TGTGCCAGCAGCTTACCCGTTAGCGGGGAGACCCAGTACTTC. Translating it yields CASSLPVSGETQYF.

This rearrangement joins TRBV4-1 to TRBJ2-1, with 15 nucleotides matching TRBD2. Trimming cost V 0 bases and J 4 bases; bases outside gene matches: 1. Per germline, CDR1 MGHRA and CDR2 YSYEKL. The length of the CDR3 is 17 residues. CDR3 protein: CASSQEGTSGGYNEQFF. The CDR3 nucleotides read TGCGCCAGCAGCCAAGAAGGGACTAGCGGGGGGTACAATGAGCAGTTCTTC.

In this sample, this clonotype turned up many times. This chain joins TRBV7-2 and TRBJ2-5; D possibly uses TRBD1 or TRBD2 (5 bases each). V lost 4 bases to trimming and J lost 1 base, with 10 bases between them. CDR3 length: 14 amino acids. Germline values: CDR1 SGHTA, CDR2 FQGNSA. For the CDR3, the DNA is TGTGCCAGCAGCTCCTCAGGGACCCAAGAGACCCAGTACTTC. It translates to CASSSSGTQETQYF.

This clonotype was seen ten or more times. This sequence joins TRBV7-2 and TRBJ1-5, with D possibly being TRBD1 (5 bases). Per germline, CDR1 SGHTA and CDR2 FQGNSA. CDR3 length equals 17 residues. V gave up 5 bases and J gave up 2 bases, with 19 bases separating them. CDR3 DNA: TGTGCCAGCAGCCGGGACGGGGCTAGATTAGGCAATCAGCCCCAGCATTTT. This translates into CASSRDGARLGNQPQHF.

This CDR3 is CASNPGPKNTEAFF. CDR3 DNA: TGTGCCAGCAACCCGGGACCCAAGAACACTGAAGCTTTCTTT. The rearrangement joins TRBV28 to TRBJ1-1; possible D gene TRBD1, 5 bases. The germline V gene has CDR1 MDHEN and CDR2 SYDVKM. The V end lost 7 bases, the J end lost 1 base, and 13 bases lay between the germline ends. The CDR3 has 14 residues.

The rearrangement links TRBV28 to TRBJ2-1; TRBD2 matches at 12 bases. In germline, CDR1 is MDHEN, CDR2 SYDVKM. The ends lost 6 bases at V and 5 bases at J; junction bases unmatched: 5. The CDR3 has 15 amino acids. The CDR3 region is CASSTWTSGDNEQFF. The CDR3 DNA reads TGTGCCAGCAGCACTTGGACTAGCGGGGACAATGAGCAGTTCTTC.

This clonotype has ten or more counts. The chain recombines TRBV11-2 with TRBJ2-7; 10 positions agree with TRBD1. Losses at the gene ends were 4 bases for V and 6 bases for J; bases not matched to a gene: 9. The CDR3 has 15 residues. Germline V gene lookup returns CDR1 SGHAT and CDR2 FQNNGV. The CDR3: CASSSDRGLLGEQYF. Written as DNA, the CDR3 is TGTGCCAGCAGCTCCGACAGGGGGCTACTGGGCGAGCAGTACTTC.

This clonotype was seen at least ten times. The CDR3 sequence is CASSLVGRQQFF. DNA for the CDR3: TGTGCCAGCAGCTTAGTGGGGCGGCAACAGTTCTTC. The J gene is TRBJ2-1, the V gene TRBV7-8; D may be TRBD1 (5 bases). The CDR3 has 12 residues. With 1 base removed from V and 13 bases from J, the gap between germline ends came to 11 bases. From germline, CDR1 is SGHVS and CDR2 FQNEAQ.

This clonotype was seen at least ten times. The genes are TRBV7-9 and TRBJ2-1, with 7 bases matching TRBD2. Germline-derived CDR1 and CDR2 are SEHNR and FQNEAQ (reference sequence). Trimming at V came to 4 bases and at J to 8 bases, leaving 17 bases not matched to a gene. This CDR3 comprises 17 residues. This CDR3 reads CASSSDRRAGVWDEQFF. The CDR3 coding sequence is TGTGCCAGCAGCTCCGACCGGAGGGCGGGAGTTTGGGATGAGCAGTTCTTC.

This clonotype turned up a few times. The chain's CDR3 is CASSLVAGETDTQYF. The CDR3 DNA reads TGTGCCAGCAGCCTAGTAGCGGGGGAGACAGATACGCAGTATTTT. The J gene is TRBJ2-3, the V gene TRBV7-6, with 9 positions matching TRBD2. With 5 bases clipped from V and 3 bases from J, the junction kept 6 bases outside the gene matches. The CDR3 totals 15 residues. CDR1 is SGHVS, CDR2 FNYEAQ, per germline. Filled out from reference TRBV7-6 and TRBJ2-3, the complete variable domain reads GAGVSQSPRYKVTKRGQDVALRCDPISGHVSLYWYRQALGQGPEFLTYFNYEAQQDKSGLPNDRFSAERPEGSISTLTIQRTEQRDSAMYRCASSLVAGETDTQYFGPGTRLTVL.

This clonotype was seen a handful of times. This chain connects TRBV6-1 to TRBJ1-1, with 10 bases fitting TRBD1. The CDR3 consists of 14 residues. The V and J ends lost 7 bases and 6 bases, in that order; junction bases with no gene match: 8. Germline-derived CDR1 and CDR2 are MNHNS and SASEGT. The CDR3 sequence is CASTPTGGNSEAFF. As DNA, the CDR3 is TGTGCCAGCACCCCGACAGGGGGCAACTCTGAAGCTTTCTTT.

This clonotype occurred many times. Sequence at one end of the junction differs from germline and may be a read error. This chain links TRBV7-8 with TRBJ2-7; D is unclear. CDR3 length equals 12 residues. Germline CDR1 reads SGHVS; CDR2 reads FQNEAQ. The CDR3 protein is CASSRDRGVKDF. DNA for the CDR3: TGTGCCAGCAGCCGTGACCGAGGAGTGAAAGACTTC.

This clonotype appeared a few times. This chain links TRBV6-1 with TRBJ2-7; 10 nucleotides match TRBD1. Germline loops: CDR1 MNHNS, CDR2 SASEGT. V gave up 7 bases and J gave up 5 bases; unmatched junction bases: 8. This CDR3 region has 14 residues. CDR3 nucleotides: TGTGCCAGCACTTTAGGGGACAGGGGCCACGAGCAGTACTTC. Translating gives CASTLGDRGHEQYF.

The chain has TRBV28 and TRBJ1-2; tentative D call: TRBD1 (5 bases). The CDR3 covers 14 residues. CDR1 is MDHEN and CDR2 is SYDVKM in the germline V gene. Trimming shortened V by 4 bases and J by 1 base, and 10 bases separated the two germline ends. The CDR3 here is CASSSTGFNYGYTF. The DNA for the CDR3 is TGTGCCAGCAGTTCTACAGGATTTAACTATGGCTACACCTTC.